Presented here are 32 T cell receptor beta chains from one specimen sequenced in a study of OX40 agonist ivuxolimab in advanced cancers. Measured with immunoSEQ multiplex PCR; TCRdb has only the in-frame clones, and not every one. Among approximately 52,000 clones listed, approximately 83% were seen once. This specimen was CD4+ or CD8+ T cells sorted from blood, taken in a trial of the OX40 agonist ivuxolimab. The receptors derive from an adult with an advanced solid tumor such as melanoma, head and neck, liver or kidney cancer.

The V gene is TRBV7-9, the J gene TRBJ1-5, with a possible D match to TRBD1 (6 bases). V was trimmed by 1 base and J by 1 base, leaving 8 bases between them. CDR3 length equals 15 residues. The V gene's germline CDR1 is SEHNR and CDR2 FQNEAQ (reference sequence). DNA of the CDR3: TGTGCCAGCAGCTTAGTGGGGACAAGCAATCAGCCCCAGCATTTT. This sequence encodes CASSLVGTSNQPQHF.

This sequence joins TRBV18 and TRBJ2-5, with 11 bases identical to TRBD1. V lost 4 bases, J lost 4 bases, and 5 bases stayed unmatched. The germline CDR1 and CDR2 sequences are KGHSH and LQKENI. This CDR3 spans 15 amino acids. CDR3 in DNA: TGTGCCAGCTCACTTACCGGGACAGGGGGAGAGACCCAGTACTTC. Protein: CASSLTGTGGETQYF.

The genes are TRBV4-3 and TRBJ2-1; D possibly corresponds to TRBD2 (5 bases). V was clipped by 2 bases and J by 4 bases, with 6 bases between them. The germline V gene encodes CDR1 LGHNA and CDR2 YSLEER. The CDR3 spans 13 residues. The CDR3 region has the DNA TGCGCCAGCAGCCAAACGGGGTACAATGAGCAGTTCTTC. This sequence encodes CASSQTGYNEQFF.

The rearrangement links TRBV7-2 to TRBJ1-1; D unresolved. The ends were cut back, 5 bases at V and 7 bases at J, with 11 bases in the middle. The V gene's germline CDR1 is SGHTA and CDR2 FQGNSA. CDR3 length: 12 amino acids. The CDR3 DNA sequence: TGTGCCAGCAGCCCCGGTAGCATTGAAGCTTTCTTT. Encoded protein: CASSPGSIEAFF.

The chain combines TRBV7-9 with TRBJ1-5; D is ambiguous. V lost 5 bases to trimming and J lost 3 bases, with 5 bases between them. The germline gives CDR1 SEHNR, CDR2 FQNEAQ (reference sequence). The CDR3 covers 12 residues. The CDR3 loop reads CASSNYNQPQHF. DNA for the CDR3: TGTGCCAGCAGCAATTACAATCAGCCCCAGCATTTT.

This clone was detected only once. The chain has TRBV18 and TRBJ2-1; D not resolved. The germline gives CDR1 KGHSH, CDR2 LQKENI. The CDR3 spans 17 residues. V was pared by 2 bases and J by 0 bases, with 14 bases between. The CDR3 coding sequence is TGTGCCAGCTCACCAATTCTGGGCAGAAGCTCCTACAATGAGCAGTTCTTC. Protein product: CASSPILGRSSYNEQFF.

V is TRBV19 and J is TRBJ1-1; no firm D call. The CDR3 covers 15 residues. V was clipped by 2 bases and J by 0 bases, with 10 bases between them. In germline, CDR1 is LNHDA, CDR2 SQIVND (reference sequence). The CDR3 protein is CASSILLNMNTEAFF. As DNA, the CDR3 is TGTGCCAGTAGTATATTGCTTAACATGAACACTGAAGCTTTCTTT. Full variable domain (missing parts from reference TRBV19 and TRBJ1-1): DGGITQSPKYLFRKEGQNVTLSCEQNLNHDAMYWYRQDPGQGLRLIYYSQIVNDFQKGDIAEGYSVSREKKESFPLTVTSAQKNPTAFYLCASSILLNMNTEAFFGQGTRLTVV.

V gene TRBV4-2 combines with J gene TRBJ1-3; D is ambiguous. The CDR3 is 16 amino acids. Per germline, CDR1 LGHNA and CDR2 YNFKEQ. The V and J ends lost 0 bases and 0 bases respectively, with 9 bases between them. The CDR3 is CASSQDFHSSGNTIYF. The CDR3 DNA follows: TGTGCCAGCAGCCAAGATTTCCATTCCTCTGGAAACACCATATATTTT.

The gene calls are TRBV6-1 and TRBJ1-2, with TRBD1 matching 10 bases. Germline V gene lookup returns CDR1 MNHNS and CDR2 SASEGT. The CDR3 totals 12 residues. V trimming: 10 bases; J trimming: 8 bases; junction bases outside the gene matches: 7. DNA of the CDR3: TGTGCCAACTGGGGGACAGGGGTCGGCTACACCTTC. Amino acids: CANWGTGVGYTF.

This clone was counted a single time. The CDR3 here is CASSRRGTGANVLTF. The CDR3 DNA is TGTGCCAGCAGCCGTAGGGGGACCGGGGCCAACGTCCTGACTTTC. The chain links TRBV6-5 to TRBJ2-6; possible D gene TRBD1, 6 bases. This CDR3 has 15 residues. V lost 6 bases and J 4 bases, leaving 13 bases between the germline ends. Germline V CDR1 and CDR2: MNHEY, SVGAGI.

Turning to this clone: At one end the junction does not follow the germline gene, possibly because of a read error. This rearrangement joins TRBV9 to TRBJ1-1; D not resolved. CDR3 length equals 10 residues. Germline values: CDR1 SGDLS, CDR2 YYNGEE. In DNA, the CDR3 is TGTGCCAGCAGTGTAGGGGAAGCTTTCTTT. Protein: CASSVGEAFF.

The chain uses TRBV21-1 and TRBJ2-3; TRBD1, the table's D call, lacks a check against the DNA. TRBV21-1 is given as a pseudogene. The CDR3 consists of 17 residues. CDR3 in DNA: TGTGCCAGCAGCAAAGCCTTGGGACAGGGGGCCCCAGATACGCAGTATTTT. Amino acids: CASSKALGQGAPDTQYF.

This clone ranks as medium-sized (0.01 to 0.1%). The genes are TRBV7-9 and TRBJ2-2, with 8 bases matching TRBD2. V lost 5 bases to trimming and J lost 0 bases; unmatched junction nucleotides: 2. Germline assignment: CDR1 SEHNR and CDR2 FQNEAQ (reference sequence). The length of the CDR3 is 15 residues. The DNA of the CDR3 is TGTGCCAGCAGCCCAGCGGGGGCGAACACCGGGGAGCTGTTTTTT. Translation gives CASSPAGANTGELFF.

The chain joins TRBV28 to TRBJ2-7, with unresolved D. The CDR3 extends over 13 amino acids. Per the germline V gene, CDR1 is MDHEN and CDR2 is SYDVKM. Between the trimmed V and J ends, which lost 1 base and 5 bases, there was a span of 9 bases. CDR3 bases: TGTGCCAGCAGTTTATCTCGTCAGAACGAGCAGTACTTC. It codes for CASSLSRQNEQYF. The full variable domain, its missing parts supplied by reference TRBV28 and TRBJ2-7, is DVKVTQSSRYLVKRTGEKVFLECVQDMDHENMFWYRQDPGLGLRLIYFSYDVKMKEKGDIPEGYSVSREKKERFSLILESASTNQTSMYLCASSLSRQNEQYFGPGTRLTVT.

This clone was observed a single time. The chain links TRBV4-1 to TRBJ1-1; D ambiguous. Trimming cost V 1 base and J 4 bases, with 13 bases left between them. This CDR3 spans 15 amino acids. The germline V gene has CDR1 MGHRA and CDR2 YSYEKL. CDR3 residues: CASSQGRVAGTEAFF. The CDR3 bases are TGCGCCAGCAGCCAAGGTCGAGTCGCGGGCACTGAAGCTTTCTTT.

The gene calls are TRBV4-3 and TRBJ2-7; possible D gene TRBD1, 5 bases. The CDR3 runs to 16 residues. The V gene lost 0 bases and the J gene lost 2 bases, with 14 bases spanning the gap. Germline-derived CDR1 and CDR2 are LGHNA and YSLEER. The CDR3 here is CASSQDSTGVPYEQYF. The CDR3 nucleotides are TGCGCCAGCAGCCAAGATTCTACAGGAGTACCCTACGAGCAGTACTTC.

The rearrangement links TRBV9 to TRBJ2-7; D is unclear. Per germline, CDR1 SGDLS and CDR2 YYNGEE. CDR3 size: 15 residues. V lost 4 bases and J 2 bases, leaving 16 bases between the germline ends. The CDR3 bases are TGTGCCAGCAGCTGGGGTCGCGGCGCAACCTACGAGCAGTACTTC. This encodes CASSWGRGATYEQYF.

The CDR3: CASSHPGTGLEQYF. The CDR3 DNA reads as TGCGCCAGCAGCCATCCCGGGACAGGCCTAGAGCAGTACTTC. J is TRBJ2-7 and V is TRBV4-1; TRBD1 agrees at 8 bases. Germline assignment: CDR1 MGHRA and CDR2 YSYEKL. The CDR3 extends over 14 amino acids. Trimming at V came to 3 bases and at J to 7 bases, leaving 8 bases not matched to a gene.

In DNA, the CDR3 is TGCGCCAGCTTAGGCCTAGGAGATAACATTCAGTACTTC. It yields the protein CASLGLGDNIQYF. This chain joins TRBV4-1 and TRBJ2-4; the D is unclear. In germline, CDR1 is MGHRA, CDR2 YSYEKL. The CDR3 is 13 residues long. The V end lost 8 bases, the J end lost 7 bases, and 15 bases lay between the germline ends.

The chain joins TRBV28 to TRBJ1-1; 7 bases agree with TRBD1. CDR1 is MDHEN and CDR2 is SYDVKM in the germline V gene. Trimming at V came to 5 bases and at J to 7 bases, leaving 10 bases not matched to a gene. The CDR3 has 14 amino acids. The CDR3 loop reads CASSARTGQVEAFF. In DNA, the CDR3 is TGTGCCAGCAGTGCTCGAACCGGACAGGTTGAAGCTTTCTTT.

This chain joins TRBV5-6 and TRBJ1-2; D is unresolved. The CDR3 contains 14 residues. CDR1 and CDR2 (germline): SGHDT, YYEEEE. The ends were cut back, 0 bases at V and 5 bases at J, with 11 bases in the middle. The CDR3 protein is CASSLGGLVYGYTF. In DNA form, the CDR3 reads TGTGCCAGCAGCTTGGGAGGCCTTGTTTATGGCTACACCTTC. Variable domain in full (rest from reference TRBV5-6 and TRBJ1-2): DAGVTQSPTHLIKTRGQQVTLRCSPKSGHDTVSWYQQALGQGPQFIFQYYEEEERQRGNFPDRFSGHQFPNYSSELNVNALLLGDSALYLCASSLGGLVYGYTFGSGTRLTVV.

The chain has TRBV7-6 and TRBJ2-3, with a tentative D call TRBD2 (5 bases). This CDR3 has 15 residues. Trimming cost V 2 bases and J 2 bases, with 11 bases left between them. Germline CDR1 is SGHVS and CDR2 is FNYEAQ. DNA of the CDR3: TGTGCCAGCAGCTTAACAGCACTAGACACAGATACGCAGTATTTT. Its protein product is CASSLTALDTDTQYF.

The V and J genes are TRBV4-3 and TRBJ1-5; no firm D call. CDR1 is LGHNA, CDR2 YSLEER, per germline. The V gene lost 3 bases and the J gene lost 5 bases, with 11 bases spanning the gap. The CDR3 contains 14 residues. The CDR3 is CASSQYLVDQPQHF. In DNA, the CDR3 is TGCGCCAGCAGCCAGTATCTAGTGGATCAGCCCCAGCATTTT.

V usage is TRBV14 and J usage is TRBJ1-6; D ambiguous. Germline values: CDR1 SGHDN, CDR2 FVKESK. V shed 4 bases and J shed 1 base, with 17 bases lying between them. The CDR3 runs 18 residues. The CDR3 coding sequence is TGTGCCAGCAGCCCCCCCAGGCGGGTATGGTCCTATAATTCACCCCTCCACTTT. Amino acid sequence: CASSPPRRVWSYNSPLHF.

This clone has a handful of counts. The J gene is TRBJ1-4, the V gene TRBV6-5; D is unclear. CDR1 and CDR2 from the germline V gene are MNHEY and SVGAGI. The CDR3 contains 12 residues. Trimming stripped 4 bases from V and 12 bases from J, with 12 bases between. The CDR3 coding sequence is TGTGCCAGCAGTTCCTCCTCTAATGAACTGTTTTTT. It codes for CASSSSSNELFF.

The CDR3 DNA reads TGTGCCAGCAGTGGTTTAAAAACGGATAGCAATCAGCCCCAGCATTTT. Protein sequence: CASSGLKTDSNQPQHF. The chain has TRBV2 and TRBJ1-5, with D unclear. The CDR3 consists of 16 residues. The germline gives CDR1 SNHLY, CDR2 FYNNEI. Trimming removed 4 bases at V and 0 bases at J, with 13 bases between.

The chain uses TRBV6-1 and TRBJ2-7; D is ambiguous. V dropped 5 bases and J dropped 4 bases, with 3 bases sitting between them. Germline V gives CDR1 MNHNS, CDR2 SASEGT. There are 10 residues in the CDR3. CDR3 DNA: TGTGCCAGCAGTATGTACGAGCAGTACTTC. This sequence encodes CASSMYEQYF.

J is TRBJ1-1 and V is TRBV6-5, with unresolved D. V lost 2 bases and J lost 1, with 14 bases in between. The CDR3 consists of 16 residues. The V gene's germline CDR1 is MNHEY and CDR2 SVGAGI. CDR3 sequence: CASSYGFGLGNTEAFF. CDR3 DNA: TGTGCCAGCAGTTACGGGTTTGGGCTAGGGAACACTGAAGCTTTCTTT.

The CDR3 protein is CASSQGTEAFF. In DNA, the CDR3 is TGTGCCAGCAGCCAGGGAACTGAAGCTTTCTTT. The V call is TRBV14, the J call TRBJ1-1; D is uncertain. Looked up from germline, CDR1 is SGHDN and CDR2 is FVKESK. Between the trimmed V and J ends, which lost 3 bases and 5 bases, there was a span of 4 bases. The CDR3 runs 11 residues.

The chain uses TRBV15 and TRBJ1-5; D is unresolved. Looked up from germline, CDR1 is LNHNV and CDR2 is YYDKDF (reference sequence). This CDR3 contains 17 residues. V dropped 0 bases and J dropped 0 bases, with 12 bases sitting between them. CDR3 DNA sequence: TGTGCCACCAGCAGAGATTGGGAGGGCTCTAGCAATCAGCCCCAGCATTTT. This encodes CATSRDWEGSSNQPQHF.

The V gene is TRBV2, the J gene TRBJ2-7; the D is unclear. In germline, CDR1 is SNHLY, CDR2 FYNNEI. The CDR3 totals 14 residues. Deletions cut 3 bases from V and 2 bases from J, with 11 bases between. This CDR3 is CASSDMGGAYEQYF. The CDR3, as DNA: TGTGCCAGCAGTGATATGGGCGGAGCCTACGAGCAGTACTTC.

The V call is TRBV7-9, the J call TRBJ1-1; the D is unclear. V shed 5 bases and J shed 4 bases, with 11 bases lying between them. The CDR3 is 13 residues long. Looked up from germline, CDR1 is SEHNR and CDR2 is FQNEAQ (reference sequence). This CDR3 reads CASSPKWGTEAFF. The CDR3 nucleotides read TGTGCCAGCAGCCCAAAATGGGGCACTGAAGCTTTCTTT.